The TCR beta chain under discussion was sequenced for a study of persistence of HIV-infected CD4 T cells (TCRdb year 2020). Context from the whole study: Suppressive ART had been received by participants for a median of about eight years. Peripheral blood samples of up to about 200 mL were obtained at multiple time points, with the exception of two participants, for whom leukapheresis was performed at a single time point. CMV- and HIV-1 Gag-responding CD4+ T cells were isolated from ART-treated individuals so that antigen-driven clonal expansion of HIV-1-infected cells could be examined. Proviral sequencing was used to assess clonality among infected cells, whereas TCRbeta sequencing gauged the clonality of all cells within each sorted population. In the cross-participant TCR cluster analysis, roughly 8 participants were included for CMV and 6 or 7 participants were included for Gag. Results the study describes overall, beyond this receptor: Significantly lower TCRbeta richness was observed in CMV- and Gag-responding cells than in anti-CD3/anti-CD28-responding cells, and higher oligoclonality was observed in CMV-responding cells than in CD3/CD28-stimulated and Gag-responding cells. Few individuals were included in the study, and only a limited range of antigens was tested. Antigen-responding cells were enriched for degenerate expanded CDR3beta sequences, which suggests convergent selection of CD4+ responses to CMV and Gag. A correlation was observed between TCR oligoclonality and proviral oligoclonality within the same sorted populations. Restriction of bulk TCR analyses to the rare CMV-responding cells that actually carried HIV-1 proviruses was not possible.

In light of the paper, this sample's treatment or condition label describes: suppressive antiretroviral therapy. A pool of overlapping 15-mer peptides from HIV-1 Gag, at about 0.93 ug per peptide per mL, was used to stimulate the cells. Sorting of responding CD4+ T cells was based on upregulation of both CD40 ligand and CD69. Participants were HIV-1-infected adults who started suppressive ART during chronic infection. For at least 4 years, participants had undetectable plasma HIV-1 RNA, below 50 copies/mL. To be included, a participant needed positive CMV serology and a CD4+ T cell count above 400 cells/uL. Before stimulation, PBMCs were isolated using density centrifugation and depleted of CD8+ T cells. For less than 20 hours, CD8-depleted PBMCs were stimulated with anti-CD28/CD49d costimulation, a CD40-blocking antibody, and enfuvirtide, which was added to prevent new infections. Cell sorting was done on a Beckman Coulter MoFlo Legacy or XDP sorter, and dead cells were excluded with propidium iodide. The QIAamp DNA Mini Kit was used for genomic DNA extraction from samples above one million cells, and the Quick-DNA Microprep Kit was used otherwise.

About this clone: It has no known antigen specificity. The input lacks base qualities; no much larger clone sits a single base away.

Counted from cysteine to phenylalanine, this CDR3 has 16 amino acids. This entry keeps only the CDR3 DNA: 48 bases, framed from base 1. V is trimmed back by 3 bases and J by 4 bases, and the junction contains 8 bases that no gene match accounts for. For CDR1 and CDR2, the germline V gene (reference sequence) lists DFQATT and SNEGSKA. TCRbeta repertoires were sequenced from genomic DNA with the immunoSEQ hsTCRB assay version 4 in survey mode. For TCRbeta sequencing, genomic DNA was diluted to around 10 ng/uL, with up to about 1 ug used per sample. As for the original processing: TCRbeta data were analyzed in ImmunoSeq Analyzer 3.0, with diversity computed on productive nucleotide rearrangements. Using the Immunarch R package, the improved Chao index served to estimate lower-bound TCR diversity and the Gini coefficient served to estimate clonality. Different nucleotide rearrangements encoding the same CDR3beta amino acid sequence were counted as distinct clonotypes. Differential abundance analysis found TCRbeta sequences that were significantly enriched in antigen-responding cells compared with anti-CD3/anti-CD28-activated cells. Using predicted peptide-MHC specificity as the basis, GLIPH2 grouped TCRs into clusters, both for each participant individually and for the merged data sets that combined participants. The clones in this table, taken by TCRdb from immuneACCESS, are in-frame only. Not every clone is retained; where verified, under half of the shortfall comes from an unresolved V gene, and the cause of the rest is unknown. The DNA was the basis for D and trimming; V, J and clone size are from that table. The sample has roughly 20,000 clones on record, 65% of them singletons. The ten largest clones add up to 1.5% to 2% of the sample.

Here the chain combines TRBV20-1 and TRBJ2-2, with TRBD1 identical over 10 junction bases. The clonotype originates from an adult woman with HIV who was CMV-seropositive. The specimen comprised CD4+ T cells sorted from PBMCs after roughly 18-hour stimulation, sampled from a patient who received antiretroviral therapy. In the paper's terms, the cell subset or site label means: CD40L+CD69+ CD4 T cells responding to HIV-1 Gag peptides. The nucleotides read TGCAGTGCTAGTGAGCGACAGGGGGCGACCACCGGGGAGCTGTTTTTT. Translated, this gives CSASERQGATTGELFF.